This entry features one TCR beta chain sequence. Germline CDR1 is SEHNR and CDR2 is FQNEAQ (reference sequence). V was shortened by 6 bases and J by 1 base, with 18 bases between the two germline ends. This CDR3 spans 16 amino acids. These data originate in a study of blood T cell repertoires in COVID-19. On the study more broadly: The United States, Italy and Spain supplied acute and convalescent COVID-19 samples. The cDNA or gDNA used as material had been derived from T cells, B-cell-depleted T cells, or PBMCs.

Methods used by the authors: Amplified reference gene primers provided the basis for estimating nucleated cell counts. The data were produced by immunoSEQ multiplex PCR, yet TCRdb's version contains in-frame clones alone and is incomplete. That table gives V, J and clone size, and the DNA gave D and trimming. The sample carries over 110,000 clones, around 84% recorded once. The rearrangement uses TRBV7-9 and TRBJ1-1, with D perhaps TRBD1 (6 bases). Sequencing was performed on peripheral blood. This sequence originates from a man in his fifties or sixties with active or convalescent COVID-19. The CDR3 coding sequence is TGTGCCAGCAGGCCAGGGGCAGCGTTCGGGAACACTGAAGCTTTCTTT. As protein: CASRPGAAFGNTEAFF.